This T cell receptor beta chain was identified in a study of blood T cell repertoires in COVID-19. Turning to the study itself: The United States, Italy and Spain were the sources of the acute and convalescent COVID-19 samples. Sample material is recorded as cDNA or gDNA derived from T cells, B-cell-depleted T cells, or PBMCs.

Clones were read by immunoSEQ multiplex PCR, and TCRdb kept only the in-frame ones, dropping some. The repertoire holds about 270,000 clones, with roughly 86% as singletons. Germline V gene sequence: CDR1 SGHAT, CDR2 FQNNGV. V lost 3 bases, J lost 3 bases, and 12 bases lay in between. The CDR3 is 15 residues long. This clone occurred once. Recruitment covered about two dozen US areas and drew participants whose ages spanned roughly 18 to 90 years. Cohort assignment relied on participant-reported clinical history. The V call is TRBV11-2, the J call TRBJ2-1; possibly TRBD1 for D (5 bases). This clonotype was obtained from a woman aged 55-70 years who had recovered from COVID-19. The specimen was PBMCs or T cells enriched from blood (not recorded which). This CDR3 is CASSFDSYDYNEQFF. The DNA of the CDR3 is TGTGCCAGCAGCTTTGACAGTTATGACTACAATGAGCAGTTCTTC.